This T cell receptor beta chain is drawn from a study of shared clonotypes between healthy human individuals. General study points: Generation probabilities were higher for clonotypes shared across all four sorted-subset donors than for unshared ones. Shared clonotypes: approximately 4.5% naive CD4, roughly 3.5% naive CD8, 2% to 2.5% memory CD4, 0.35% to 0.5% memory CD8.

Notes on this clone: Its antigen is undetermined.

The CDR3 length is 14 residues. Germline CDR1 is MDHEN and CDR2 is SYDVKM. The V and J ends lost 6 bases and 6 bases respectively, with 18 bases between them. The repertoire was sequenced with immunoSEQ multiplex PCR; TCRdb's copy has only in-frame clones and lacks some. In the table there are 2.3 million or so clones, just over 90% of which are singletons. This clonotype originated in a man between 18 and 35 years old in good health. Some clones in this sample may be carry-over from other donors' samples. The chain couples TRBV28 to TRBJ2-7; the D gene could be TRBD1 or TRBD2 (7 bases each). The sequencing input was naive CD4+ T cells from PBMCs. Subset defined: CD45RA+ positively selected. This chain's CDR3 is CASRGGTVPSEQYF. The DNA of the CDR3 is TGTGCCAGCAGGGGGGGGACAGTCCCCAGCGAGCAGTACTTC.